Reported below is one T cell receptor beta chain. Antigen unknown. The data are from a study of siplizumab effects on memory and regulatory T cells. Study-level results: Tregs that proliferated in siplizumab cultures did not have their suppressive function confirmed.

Some 96,000 TCR templates per sample were assayed. The repertoire was sequenced with immunoSEQ multiplex PCR; TCRdb's copy has only in-frame clones and lacks some. The sample includes under 150,000 clones, less than 95% of them seen just once. The CDR3 is made up of 14 amino acids. V dropped 5 bases and J dropped 2 bases, with 12 bases sitting between them. Germline assignment: CDR1 MGHRA and CDR2 YSYEKL. The TCR was taken from a human donor in good health. The chain carries TRBV4-1 and TRBJ2-5, with D possibly TRBD1 on 6 matching bases. The source material was non-Treg CD4+ T cells sorted from blood. The CDR3 DNA reads TGCGCCAGCAGCGCCCGGGACACTCAAGAGACCCAGTACTTC. Translated: CASSARDTQETQYF.